This T cell receptor (beta chain) was found in a study of cytomegalovirus exposure and HLA in healthy donors. TCRdb's table, derived via immunoSEQ multiplex PCR, lists solely in-frame clones and lacks some. Here the sample spans about 110,000 clones, about 90% being singletons. What was sequenced was PBMCs. This TCR was sampled from a young woman in good health and CMV-seronegative.

CDR3 protein: CASKRGQANTEAFF. Here the CDR3 DNA reads TGTGCCAGCAAACGAGGACAAGCGAACACTGAAGCTTTCTTT. V usage is TRBV5-5 and J usage is TRBJ1-1; D might be TRBD1 (5 bases). Germline CDR1 reads SGHKS; CDR2 reads YYEKEE (reference sequence). V lost 6 bases and J 1 base, leaving 13 bases between the germline ends. CDR3 length: 14 amino acids.